The 29 T cell receptor beta chains below all came from one sample that was sequenced in a study of T cell clonality in common variable immunodeficiency. This table comes from immunoSEQ multiplex PCR, and its TCRdb copy is limited to in-frame clones, with some not included. This sample shows about 33,000 clones and no singletons; approximately 4% rests with the ten largest. Material for sequencing was peripheral blood mononuclear cells. Source of these receptors: a person between 18 and 75 years old in good health.

This clone was counted ten times or more. The CDR3 end lies 3 residues beyond the end of the read and is filled in from the germline J gene. The V and J genes are TRBV10-3 and TRBJ1-5; TRBD1 is a possible D gene (5 bases). The CDR3 is 13 residues long. CDR1 ENHRY and CDR2 SYGVKD come from the germline V gene. Trimming cost V 7 bases and J 4 bases, with 11 bases left between them. CDR3 DNA (partial): TGTGCCATCACAGGACACCCGAATCAGCCC. It yields the protein CAITGHPNQP. The entire CDR3 sequence reads CAITGHPNQPQHF.

The table lists this clone with many counts. The read terminates 3 residues ahead of where the CDR3 ends, so the germline J gene completes it. The chain joins TRBV19 to TRBJ1-5; D call uncertain. Germline CDR1 LNHDA, CDR2 SQIVND (reference sequence). V lost 1 base and J 8 bases, leaving 6 bases between the germline ends. The CDR3 covers 12 residues. The part of the CDR3 DNA that was read is TGTGCCAGTAGTATAGTACCGGAGCCC. This codes for CASSIVPEP. The entire CDR3 protein is CASSIVPEPQHF.

This clone was found a few times. The read ends 3 residues before the CDR3 terminus; that terminus is restored from the germline J gene. The chain joins TRBV7-9 to TRBJ1-2, with D tentatively TRBD1 (5 bases). Germline V gene data show CDR1 as SEHNR and CDR2 as FQNEAQ (reference sequence). Trimming left V 10 bases short and J 4 bases short, with 19 bases between. The CDR3 is made up of 14 amino acids. CDR3 DNA, as far as it was read: TGTGCCACCTCCTATTTGGGGGGTTCCTATGGC. This encodes CATSYLGGSYG. The whole CDR3 reads CATSYLGGSYGYTF.

This clone was observed at least ten times. The observed sequence ends 3 residues before the CDR3 terminus, with the missing tail filled in from the germline J gene. This chain joins TRBV5-1 and TRBJ2-1; maybe TRBD1 (5 bases). The CDR3 length is 13 residues. Germline lookup yields CDR1 SGHRS and CDR2 YFSETQ. The V end lost 3 bases, the J end lost 8 bases, and 12 bases lay between the germline ends. The CDR3 region is CASSWGPSDEQFF. The CDR3 bases that were read are TGCGCCAGCAGCTGGGGCCCTTCGGATGAG. Full variable domain (remainder filled in from reference TRBV5-1 and TRBJ2-1): KAGVTQTPRYLIKTRGQQVTLSCSPISGHRSVSWYQQTPGQGLQFLFEYFSETQRNKGNFPGRFSGRQFSNSRSEMNVSTLELGDSALYLCASSWGPSDEQFFGPGTRLTVL.

This clone was detected many times. The read stops 3 residues short of the end of the CDR3; the missing end is completed from the germline J gene. V gene TRBV12-3 or TRBV12-4 combines with J gene TRBJ2-7, with a weak D call TRBD2 (5 bases). Between the trimmed V and J ends, which lost 3 bases and 6 bases, there was a span of 12 bases. CDR3 size: 13 residues. CDR3 loop: CASSFRGSGEQYF. The DNA read from the CDR3 is TGTGCCAGCAGTTTCCGCGGGTCCGGCGAG.

A word on this clone: The read finishes 3 residues shy of the CDR3 end, and the germline J gene is used to complete it. The chain combines TRBV11-2 with TRBJ1-3, with D possibly matching TRBD1 (6 bases). Trimming left V 6 bases short and J 7 bases short, with 13 bases between. CDR3 length: 13 amino acids. Germline-derived CDR1 and CDR2 are SGHAT and FQNNGV. CDR3 bases read: TGTGCCAGCAGACGGCGACAGGCGAACACC. It is translated as CASRRRQANT. The whole CDR3 sequence is CASRRRQANTIYF.

This clone showed up just a few times. Germline is not matched at one junction end, which may reflect a read error. Read data end 3 residues before the CDR3 end; the end is taken from the germline J gene. Other DNA sequences in this sample translate to the same CDR3. The V gene is TRBV7-9, the J gene TRBJ1-3; a possible D gene is TRBD1 (6 bases). The germline V gene has CDR1 SEHNR and CDR2 FQNEAQ (reference sequence). The CDR3 runs to 14 residues. CDR3 in amino acids: CASRIGGAGNTIYF. Incomplete CDR3 DNA: TGTGCCAGCAGGATCGGGGGGGCTGGAAACACA.

Ten or more counts support this clone. The read terminates 3 residues ahead of where the CDR3 ends, so the germline J gene completes it. The chain joins TRBV2 to TRBJ2-5, with D uncertain. The CDR3 totals 14 residues. The V gene's germline CDR1 is SNHLY and CDR2 FYNNEI. The ends were cut back, 5 bases at V and 5 bases at J, with 15 bases in the middle. The CDR3 loop reads CASSNPAGWETQYF. Partial CDR3 DNA: TGTGCCAGCAGTAACCCAGCAGGTTGGGAGACC.

With respect to this clone: The missing CDR3 end, 3 residues past where the read stops, is filled in from the germline J gene. The chain links TRBV7-2 to TRBJ1-1, with D perhaps TRBD1 (6 bases). Germline V gene lookup returns CDR1 SGHTA and CDR2 FQGNSA. V gave up 2 bases and J gave up 1 base, with 11 bases separating them. The CDR3 extends over 15 amino acids. Partial CDR3 DNA: TGTGCCAGCAGCTTAATCGGACAGCCGAACACTGAA. It specifies CASSLIGQPNTE. The CDR3 reads in full as CASSLIGQPNTEAFF.

This clone was seen a handful of times. The read terminates 3 residues ahead of where the CDR3 ends, so the germline J gene completes it. J is TRBJ2-1 and V is TRBV2; D unclear. Trimming removed 1 base from V and 5 bases from J, with 6 bases in between. Germline V gives CDR1 SNHLY, CDR2 FYNNEI. The CDR3 has 13 residues. CDR3 bases read: TGTGCCAGCAGTGAAGGCGGAAACAATGAG. The encoded protein is CASSEGGNNE. The whole CDR3 sequence is CASSEGGNNEQFF.

This clone was counted at least ten times. With the read ending 3 residues before the CDR3 end, the germline J gene is used to fill in that end. The chain has TRBV5-1 and TRBJ1-2, with 9 bases fitting TRBD1. CDR1 and CDR2 (germline): SGHRS, YFSETQ. V shed 1 base, J shed 5 bases, and the junction held 3 bases outside the gene matches. The CDR3 spans 14 residues. The part of the CDR3 DNA that was read is TGCGCCAGCAGCTTGCAAGACAGGGGGTATGGC. Translating it yields CASSLQDRGYG. The whole CDR3 is CASSLQDRGYGYTF.

This clone was detected ten times or more. The CDR3 end falls 3 residues outside the read, so it is completed with the germline J gene. This chain links TRBV28 with TRBJ2-7, with 7 positions matching TRBD2. Trimming at V came to 5 bases and at J to 3 bases, leaving 7 bases not matched to a gene. Germline lookup yields CDR1 MDHEN and CDR2 SYDVKM. CDR3 length: 14 residues. The CDR3 sequence is CASSRELASYEQYF. CDR3 DNA (partial): TGTGCCAGCAGTAGGGAACTAGCGAGCTACGAG.

This clone was seen many times. The read gets to within 3 residues of the CDR3 end, and the germline J gene fills in the rest. This chain uses TRBV6-1 with TRBJ1-1; D possibly corresponds to TRBD1 (5 bases). Germline V gene sequence: CDR1 MNHNS, CDR2 SASEGT. There are 16 residues in the CDR3. V was shortened by 0 bases and J by 3 bases, with 14 bases between the two germline ends. The CDR3 loop reads CASSEAPVFRDTEAFF. Partial CDR3 DNA: TGTGCCAGCAGTGAAGCCCCGGTGTTCAGGGACACTGAA.

This clone was counted a few times. The read ends 3 residues early relative to the CDR3; the germline J gene fills the gap. The chain joins TRBV19 to TRBJ2-2, with D maybe TRBD1 (5 bases). CDR3 length equals 16 residues. Germline V gene lookup returns CDR1 LNHDA and CDR2 SQIVND (reference sequence). The chain's CDR3 is CASSISQGQRNEKLFF. Partial CDR3 DNA: TGTGCCAGTAGTATATCCCAGGGTCAACGTAATGAAAAG.

This clone was counted a few times. The read falls 3 residues short of the CDR3 end, and the missing part is taken from the germline J gene. This chain uses TRBV5-1 with TRBJ1-2, with D perhaps TRBD1 (5 bases). Germline V gene sequence: CDR1 SGHRS, CDR2 YFSETQ. The CDR3 extends over 13 amino acids. The chain's CDR3 is CASSLDSGRGYTF. The sequenced part of the CDR3 DNA is TGCGCCAGCAGCTTGGATTCAGGGCGAGGC.

This clone showed up many times. From the germline J gene comes the end of the CDR3, since the read stops 3 residues before it. This chain joins TRBV18 and TRBJ2-2; 9 nucleotides align to TRBD1. This CDR3 is built from 16 residues. Germline CDR1 KGHSH, CDR2 LQKENI. Trimming at V came to 3 bases and at J to 6 bases, leaving 8 bases not matched to a gene. CDR3: CASSPGGQGDAGELFF. The sequenced CDR3 bases are TGTGCCAGCTCACCCGGGGGACAGGGTGACGCCGGGGAG. Drawing the rest from reference TRBV18 and TRBJ2-2, the complete variable domain is NAGVMQNPRHLVRRRGQEARLRCSPMKGHSHVYWYRQLPEEGLKFMVYLQKENIIDESGMPKERFSAEFPKEGPSILRIQQVVRGDSAAYFCASSPGGQGDAGELFFGEGSRLTVL.

This clone showed up many times. The missing CDR3 end, 3 residues past where the read stops, is filled in from the germline J gene. The V call is TRBV30, the J call TRBJ2-2; D perhaps matches TRBD1 (5 bases). This CDR3 contains 12 residues. CDR1 and CDR2 (germline): GTSNPN, SVGIG (reference sequence). Trimming cost V 5 bases and J 2 bases, with 6 bases left between them. CDR3 amino acids: CAWGQNTGELFF. The DNA read from the CDR3 is TGTGCCTGGGGACAAAACACCGGGGAG.

This clone was seen a few times. The read comes to an end 3 residues before the CDR3 does, leaving the germline J gene to fill in the end. This chain joins TRBV20-1 and TRBJ1-5; 7 bases are a match to TRBD1. Germline V gene lookup returns CDR1 DFQATT and CDR2 SNEGSKA (reference sequence). The J segment lost 3 bases and the V segment lost 4 bases, leaving 9 bases of the junction unmatched. This CDR3 is 15 amino acids long. The CDR3: CSAMNGQDYNQPQHF. The CDR3 DNA, read in part, is TGCAGTGCTATGAATGGACAGGACTACAATCAGCCC.

This clone was observed at least ten times. Sequencing ends 3 residues short of the CDR3 end; the germline J gene provides the rest. J is TRBJ2-1 and V is TRBV12-3 or TRBV12-4; 10 bases match TRBD2. CDR3 size: 16 residues. The junction had 10 bases not matched to a gene; V was cut back by 7 bases and J by 4 bases. Here the CDR3 reads CASTFSGLADYNEQFF. CDR3 DNA, as far as it was read: TGTGCCAGCACCTTTTCCGGACTAGCGGATTACAATGAG.

This clone was observed at least ten times. The read stops 3 residues short of the end of the CDR3; the missing end is completed from the germline J gene. The chain employs TRBV11-3 and TRBJ1-5; D is unclear. V lost 0 bases to trimming and J lost 9 bases, with 6 bases between them. CDR3 length: 12 residues. The germline V gene encodes CDR1 SGHNT and CDR2 YENEEA. The CDR3 DNA, read in part, is TGTGCCAGCAGCTTAGATCGGGGGCCC. It specifies CASSLDRGP. The CDR3, in full, reads CASSLDRGPQHF. Supplemented by reference TRBV11-3 and TRBJ1-5, the full variable domain reads EAGVVQSPRYKIIEKKQPVAFWCNPISGHNTLYWYLQNLGQGPELLIRYENEEAVDDSQLPKDRFSAERLKGVDSTLKIQPAELGDSAVYLCASSLDRGPQHFGDGTRLSIL.

Regarding this clone: This may be a read error, as it is one base from a much larger clone. Read data end 3 residues before the CDR3 end; the end is taken from the germline J gene. The chain couples TRBV7-9 to TRBJ2-2; 9 bases are a match to TRBD1. The CDR3 is 15 residues long. CDR1 and CDR2 from the germline V gene are SEHNR and FQNEAQ (reference sequence). The CDR3: CASSAGQGLNEKLFF. The DNA read from the CDR3 is TGTGCCAGCAGTGCTGGACAGGGGCTGAATGAAAAG.

This clone has ten or more counts. The CDR3 end lies 3 residues beyond the end of the read and is filled in from the germline J gene. V and J are TRBV6-4 and TRBJ2-3; D is unclear. The CDR3 contains 15 residues. Trimming removed 3 bases at V and 1 base at J, with 11 bases between. Germline CDR1 reads MRHNA; CDR2 reads SNTAGT. CDR3 protein: CASSDVGLGTDTQYF. Incomplete CDR3 DNA: TGTGCCAGCAGTGATGTGGGCTTGGGCACAGATACG.

This clone has at least ten counts. The DNA ends 3 residues before the CDR3 does, and the rest of the CDR3 is filled in from the germline J gene. The chain employs TRBV12-3 or TRBV12-4 and TRBJ1-2; 8 bases align to TRBD1. CDR3 length: 13 residues. The trim removed 1 base at V and 5 bases at J, leaving 0 bases unmatched. The CDR3 here is CASSLGQGYGYTF. CDR3 bases read: TGTGCCAGCAGTTTAGGACAGGGGTATGGC.

This clone was recorded at least ten times. The read ends 3 residues before the CDR3 terminus; that terminus is restored from the germline J gene. V usage is TRBV4-1 and J usage is TRBJ2-7; tentatively, D is TRBD1 (6 bases). Germline lookup yields CDR1 MGHRA and CDR2 YSYEKL. V was shortened by 5 bases and J by 2 bases, with 10 bases between the two germline ends. CDR3 length: 13 residues. CDR3 protein: CASSYGQPYEQYF. Incomplete CDR3 DNA: TGCGCCAGCAGCTATGGACAGCCCTACGAG.

This clone has at least ten counts. A read error may produce the germline difference seen at one junction end. The read ends 3 residues shy of where the CDR3 ends; the end is completed using the germline J gene. J is TRBJ1-2 and V is TRBV5-4, with D maybe TRBD1 (6 bases). Germline V gene sequence: CDR1 SGHNT, CDR2 YYREEE (reference sequence). The CDR3 is 15 residues long. Here the CDR3 reads CASSLGGGQNYSYTF. The sequenced CDR3 bases are TGTGCCAGCAGCTTGGGGGGCGGACAGAACTATAGC.

This clone was recorded at least ten times. The CDR3 bases that were read are TGTGCAAATACCGGGACAGGGGGCCACGAG. It translates to CANTGTGGHE. The whole CDR3 protein is CANTGTGGHEQYF. The chain couples TRBV30 to TRBJ2-7; 12 bases line up with TRBD1. Read data end 3 residues before the CDR3 end; the end is taken from the germline J gene. CDR3 size: 13 residues. Germline V lookup: CDR1 GTSNPN, CDR2 SVGIG (reference sequence).

This clone was seen many times. CDR3 region: CASSPNGQEAEAFF. The CDR3 DNA, read in part, is TGCGCCAGCAGCCCCAATGGACAGGAGGCTGAA. The rearrangement uses TRBV5-1 and TRBJ1-1; 7 bases are shared with TRBD1. The sequence runs out 3 residues before the end of the CDR3; the remainder is reconstructed from the germline J gene. Trimming cost V 4 bases and J 6 bases; bases outside gene matches: 9. This CDR3 is 14 amino acids long. In germline, CDR1 is SGHRS, CDR2 YFSETQ.

This clone has at least ten counts. The CDR3 end lies 3 residues beyond the end of the read and is filled in from the germline J gene. V and J are TRBV30 and TRBJ2-1; no firm D call. This CDR3 spans 13 amino acids. V lost 0 bases and J 7 bases, leaving 10 bases between the germline ends. CDR1 and CDR2 (germline): GTSNPN, SVGIG (reference sequence). CDR3 in amino acids: CAWSVMRLNEQFF. The DNA read from the CDR3 is TGTGCCTGGAGTGTAATGCGACTGAATGAG. The full variable domain, completed using reference TRBV30 and TRBJ2-1, is SQTIHQWPATLVQPVGSPLSLECTVEGTSNPNLYWYRQAAGRGLQLLFYSVGIGQISSEVPQNLSASRPQDRQFILSSKKLLLSDSGFYLCAWSVMRLNEQFFGPGTRLTVL.

There are many counts of this clone. The CDR3 end lies 3 residues beyond the end of the read and is filled in from the germline J gene. The V and J genes are TRBV5-1 and TRBJ1-2, with D possibly being TRBD1 (5 bases). CDR1 and CDR2 from the germline V gene are SGHRS and YFSETQ. The CDR3 runs to 15 residues. Partial CDR3 DNA: TGCGCCAGCAGCTTGGCCTTTGGCAGGGCTGAAGGC. Protein: CASSLAFGRAEG. From start to end, the CDR3 is CASSLAFGRAEGYTF.